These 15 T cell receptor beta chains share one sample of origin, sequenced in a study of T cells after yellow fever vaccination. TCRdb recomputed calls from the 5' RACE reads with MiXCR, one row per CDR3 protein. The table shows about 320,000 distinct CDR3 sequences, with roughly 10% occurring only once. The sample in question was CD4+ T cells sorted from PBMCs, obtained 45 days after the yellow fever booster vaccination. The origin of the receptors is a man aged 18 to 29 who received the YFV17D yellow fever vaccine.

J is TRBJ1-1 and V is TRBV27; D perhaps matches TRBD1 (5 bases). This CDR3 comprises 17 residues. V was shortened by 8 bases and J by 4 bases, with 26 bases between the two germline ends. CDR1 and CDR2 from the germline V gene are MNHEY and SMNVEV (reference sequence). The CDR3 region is CASYTNAGMGLGTEAFF. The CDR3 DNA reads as TGTGCCAGCTATACTAACGCAGGGATGGGACTAGGCACTGAAGCTTTCTTT.

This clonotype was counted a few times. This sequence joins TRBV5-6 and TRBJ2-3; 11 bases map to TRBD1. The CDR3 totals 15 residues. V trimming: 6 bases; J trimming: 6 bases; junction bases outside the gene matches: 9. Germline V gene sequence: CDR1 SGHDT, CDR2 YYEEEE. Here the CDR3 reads CASTVGTGGIDTQYF. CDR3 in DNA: TGTGCCAGCACCGTCGGGACAGGGGGAATCGATACGCAGTATTTT.

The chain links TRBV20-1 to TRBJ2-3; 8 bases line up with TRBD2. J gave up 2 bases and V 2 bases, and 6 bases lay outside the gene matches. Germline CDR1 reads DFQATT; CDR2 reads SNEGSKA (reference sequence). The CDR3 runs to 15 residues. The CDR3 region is CSARSGTRPTDTQYF. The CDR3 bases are TGCAGTGCTAGATCCGGGACTAGACCCACAGATACGCAGTATTTT.

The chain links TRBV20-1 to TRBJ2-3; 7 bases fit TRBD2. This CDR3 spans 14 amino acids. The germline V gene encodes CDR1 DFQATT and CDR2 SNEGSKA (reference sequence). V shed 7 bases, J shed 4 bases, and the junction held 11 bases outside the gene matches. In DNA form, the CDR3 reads TGCAGTGGAGAGGGCAGGGAGGGCTCAGATACGCAGTATTTT. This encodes CSGEGREGSDTQYF.

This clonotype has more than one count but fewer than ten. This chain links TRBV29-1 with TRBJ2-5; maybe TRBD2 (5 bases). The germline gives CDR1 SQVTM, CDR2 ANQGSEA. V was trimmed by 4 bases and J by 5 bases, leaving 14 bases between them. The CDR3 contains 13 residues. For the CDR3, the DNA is TGCAGCGTTGTTGGAGGATCCGAGGAGACCCAGTACTTC. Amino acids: CSVVGGSEETQYF.

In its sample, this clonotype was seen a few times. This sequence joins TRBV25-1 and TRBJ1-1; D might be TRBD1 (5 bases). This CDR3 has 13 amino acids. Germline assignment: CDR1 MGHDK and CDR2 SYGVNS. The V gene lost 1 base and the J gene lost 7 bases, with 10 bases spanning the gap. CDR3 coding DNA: TGTGCCAGCAGTGAATGGGGGGATAGTGAAGCTTTCTTT. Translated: CASSEWGDSEAFF.

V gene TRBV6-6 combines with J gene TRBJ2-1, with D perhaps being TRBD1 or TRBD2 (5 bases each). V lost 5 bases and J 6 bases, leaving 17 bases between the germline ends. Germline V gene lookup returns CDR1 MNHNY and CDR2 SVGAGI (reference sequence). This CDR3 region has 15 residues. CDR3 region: CASSGPGTGSNEQFF. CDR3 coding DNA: TGTGCCAGCAGTGGACCCGGGACGGGATCCAATGAGCAGTTCTTC.

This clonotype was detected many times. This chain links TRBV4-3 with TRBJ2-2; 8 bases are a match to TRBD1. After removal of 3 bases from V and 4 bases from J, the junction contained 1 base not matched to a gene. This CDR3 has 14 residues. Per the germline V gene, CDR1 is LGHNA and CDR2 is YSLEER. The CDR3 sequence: CASSHGQGTGELFF. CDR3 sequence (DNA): TGCGCCAGCAGCCATGGACAGGGCACCGGGGAGCTGTTTTTT.

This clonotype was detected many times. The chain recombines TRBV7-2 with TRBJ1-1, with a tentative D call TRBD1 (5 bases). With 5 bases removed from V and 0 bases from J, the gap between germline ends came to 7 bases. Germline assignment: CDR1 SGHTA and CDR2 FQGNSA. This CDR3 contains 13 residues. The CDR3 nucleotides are TGTGCCAGCAGCACGGACATGAACACTGAAGCTTTCTTT. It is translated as CASSTDMNTEAFF.

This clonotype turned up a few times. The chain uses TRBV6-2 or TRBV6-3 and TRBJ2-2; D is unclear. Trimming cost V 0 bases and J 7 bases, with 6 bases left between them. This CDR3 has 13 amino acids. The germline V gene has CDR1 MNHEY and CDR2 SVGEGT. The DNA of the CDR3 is TGTGCCAGCAGTTACTCTAGGAGCGGGGAGCTGTTTTTT. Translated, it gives CASSYSRSGELFF.

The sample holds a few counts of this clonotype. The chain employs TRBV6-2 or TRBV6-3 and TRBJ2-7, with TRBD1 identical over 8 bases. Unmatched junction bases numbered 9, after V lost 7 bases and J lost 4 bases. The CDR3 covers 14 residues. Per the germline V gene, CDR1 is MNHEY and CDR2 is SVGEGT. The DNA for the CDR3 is TGTGCCAGCAAGCGACAGGGGCGCCCTTACGAGCAGTACGTC. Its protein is CASKRQGRPYEQYV.

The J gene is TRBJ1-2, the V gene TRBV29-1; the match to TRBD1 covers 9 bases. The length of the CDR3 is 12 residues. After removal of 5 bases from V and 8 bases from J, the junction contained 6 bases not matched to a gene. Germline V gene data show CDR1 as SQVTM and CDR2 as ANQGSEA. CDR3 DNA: TGCAGCGTTTACGGGACAGGGTCCGGCTACACCTTC. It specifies CSVYGTGSGYTF. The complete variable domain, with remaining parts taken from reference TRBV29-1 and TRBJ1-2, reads SAVISQKPSRDICQRGTSLTIQCQVDSQVTMMFWYRQQPGQSLTLIATANQGSEATYESGFVIDKFPISRPNLTFSTLTVSNMSPEDSSIYLCSVYGTGSGYTFGSGTRLTVV.

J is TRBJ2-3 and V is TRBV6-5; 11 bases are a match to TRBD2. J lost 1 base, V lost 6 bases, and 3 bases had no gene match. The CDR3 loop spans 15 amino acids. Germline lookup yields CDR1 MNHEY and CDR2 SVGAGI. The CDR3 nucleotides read TGTGCCAGCAGGGCACTAGCGGGGGGCACAGATACGCAGTATTTT. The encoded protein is CASRALAGGTDTQYF.

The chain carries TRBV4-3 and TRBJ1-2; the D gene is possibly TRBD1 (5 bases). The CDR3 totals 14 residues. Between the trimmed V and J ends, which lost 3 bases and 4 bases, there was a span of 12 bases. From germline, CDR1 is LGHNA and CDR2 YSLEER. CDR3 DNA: TGCGCCAGCAGCCAGGGGCTGGGGGGCTATGGCTACACCTTC. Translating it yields CASSQGLGGYGYTF.

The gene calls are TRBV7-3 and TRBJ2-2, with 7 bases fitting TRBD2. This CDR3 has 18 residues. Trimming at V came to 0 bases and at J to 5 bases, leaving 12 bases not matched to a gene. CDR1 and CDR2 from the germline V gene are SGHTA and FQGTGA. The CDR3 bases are TGTGCCAGCAGCTTAACGCTGGGGGGGAACGAGGCAACCGGGGAGCTGTTTTTT. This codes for CASSLTLGGNEATGELFF.